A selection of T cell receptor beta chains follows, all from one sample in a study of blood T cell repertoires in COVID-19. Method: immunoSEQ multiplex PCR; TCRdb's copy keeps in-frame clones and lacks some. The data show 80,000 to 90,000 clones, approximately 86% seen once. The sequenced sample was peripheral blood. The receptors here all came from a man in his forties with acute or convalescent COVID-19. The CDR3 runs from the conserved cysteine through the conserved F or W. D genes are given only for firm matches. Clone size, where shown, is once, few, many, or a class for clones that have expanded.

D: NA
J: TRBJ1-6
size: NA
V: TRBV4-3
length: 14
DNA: TGCGCCAGCAGCCAACACAGGGAGAATTCACCCCTCCACTTT
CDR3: CASSQHRENSPLHF

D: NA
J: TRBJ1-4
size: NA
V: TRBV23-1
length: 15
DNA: TGCGCCAGCAGTCAATCGGGAGCAACTAATGAAAAACTGTTTTTT
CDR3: CASSQSGATNEKLFF

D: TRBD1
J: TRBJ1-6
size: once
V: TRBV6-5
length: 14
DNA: TGTGCCAGCAGTCTAGGGACAGATAATTCACCCCTCCACTTT
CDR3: CASSLGTDNSPLHF

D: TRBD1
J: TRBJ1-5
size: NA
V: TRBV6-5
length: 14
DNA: TGTGCCACGGGGGACAGGGGAATGAATCAGCCCCAGCATTTT
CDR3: CATGDRGMNQPQHF

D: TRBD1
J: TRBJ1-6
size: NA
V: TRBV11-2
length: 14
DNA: TGTGCCAGCAGCTCCGGGACAGGGTGGACACCCCTCCACTTT
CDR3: CASSSGTGWTPLHF

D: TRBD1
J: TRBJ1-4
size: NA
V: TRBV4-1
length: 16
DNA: TGCGCCAGCAGCCAAGATCGGACAGGAAGTTATGAAAAACTGTTTTTT
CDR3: CASSQDRTGSYEKLFF

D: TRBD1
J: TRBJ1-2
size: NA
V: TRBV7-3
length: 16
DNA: TGTGCCAGCAGCGCCAAGGAGGGACAGGGGAACTATGGCTACACCTTC
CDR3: CASSAKEGQGNYGYTF

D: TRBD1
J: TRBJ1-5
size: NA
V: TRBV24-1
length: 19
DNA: TGTGCCACCAGTGAAGCGACAGGGGGCTTTAGTGATAGCAATCAGCCCCAGCATTTT
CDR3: CATSEATGGFSDSNQPQHF

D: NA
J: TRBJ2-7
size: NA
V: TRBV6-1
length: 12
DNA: TGTGCCAGCAGTGAAGTCAGGCTCGAGCAGTACTTC
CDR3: CASSEVRLEQYF

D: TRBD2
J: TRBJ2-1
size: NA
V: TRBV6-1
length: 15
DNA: TGTGCCAGCAGTGAGGGTCTAGCGGCCTTCGATGAGCAGTTCTTC
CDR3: CASSEGLAAFDEQFF

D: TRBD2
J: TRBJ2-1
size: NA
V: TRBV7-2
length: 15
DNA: TGTGCCAGCAGCTTAGATCGGGGGGCCTACAATGAGCAGTTCTTC
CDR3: CASSLDRGAYNEQFF

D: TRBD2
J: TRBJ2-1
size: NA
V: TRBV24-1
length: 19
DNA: TGTGCCACCAGTGATAAAGCACCCGGACTAGCGGGACATTACAATGAGCAGTTCTTC
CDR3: CATSDKAPGLAGHYNEQFF

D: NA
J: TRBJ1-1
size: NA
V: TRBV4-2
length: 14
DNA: TGTGCCAGCAGCCAAGAGACCAGGGCCACTGAAGCTTTCTTT
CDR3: CASSQETRATEAFF

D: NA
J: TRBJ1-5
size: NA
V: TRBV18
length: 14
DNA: TGTGCCAGCTCACCACCGGGACAAACTCAGCCCCAGCATTTT
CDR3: CASSPPGQTQPQHF

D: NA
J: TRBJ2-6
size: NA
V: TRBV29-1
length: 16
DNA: TGCAGCGTTGACCAACCCGGACTCTCGGGGGCCAACGTCCTGACTTTC
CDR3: CSVDQPGLSGANVLTF

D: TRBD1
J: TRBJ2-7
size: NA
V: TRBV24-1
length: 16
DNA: TGTGCCACCAGTCCACGGACAGGGCCCGATTCCTACGAGCAGTACTTC
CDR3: CATSPRTGPDSYEQYF

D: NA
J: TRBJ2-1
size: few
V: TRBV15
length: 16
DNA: TGTGCCACCAGCAGAGATCTCAGCGCGGGCCGAGATGAGCAGTTCTTC
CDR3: CATSRDLSAGRDEQFF

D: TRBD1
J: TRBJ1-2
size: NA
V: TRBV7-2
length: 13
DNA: TGTGCCAGCAGCGTCCAGGGGGCGAGGGGCTACACCTTC
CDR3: CASSVQGARGYTF

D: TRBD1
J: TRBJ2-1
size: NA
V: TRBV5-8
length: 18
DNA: TGTGCCAGCAGCTTGCCGCGTGGGACAGGCTTATTCTACAATGAGCAGTTCTTC
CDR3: CASSLPRGTGLFYNEQFF

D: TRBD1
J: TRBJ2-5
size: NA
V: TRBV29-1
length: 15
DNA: TGCAGCGTTCCGGGACAGGGTTTTTTTGGGGAGACCCAGTACTTC
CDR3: CSVPGQGFFGETQYF

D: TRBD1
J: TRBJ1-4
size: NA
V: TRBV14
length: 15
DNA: TGTGCCAGCAGCGTCCGACAGGGGCTTCGGGAAAAACTGTTTTTT
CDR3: CASSVRQGLREKLFF

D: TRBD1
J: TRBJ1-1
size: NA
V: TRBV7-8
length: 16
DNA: TGTGCCAGCAGCTTCGACCCGGACAGGCGGGTCGCTGAAGCTTTCTTT
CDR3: CASSFDPDRRVAEAFF

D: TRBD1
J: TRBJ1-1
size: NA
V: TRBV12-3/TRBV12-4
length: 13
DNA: TGTGCCAGCAGTTCCAGGGGGCGAACTGAAGCTTTCTTT
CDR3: CASSSRGRTEAFF

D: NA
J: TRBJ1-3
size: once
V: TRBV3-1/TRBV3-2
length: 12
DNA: TGTGCCAGCAAACCCGGGGGAGACACCATATATTTT
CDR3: CASKPGGDTIYF

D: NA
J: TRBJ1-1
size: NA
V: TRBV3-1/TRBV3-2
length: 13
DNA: TGTGCCAGCAGCCAATTATCGGGAGTGAAAGCTTTCTTT
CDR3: CASSQLSGVKAFF